The 8 T cell receptor beta chains given below trace back to one sample, sequenced in a study of cytotoxic CD8 clonotypes in ibrutinib-treated CLL. Sequencing was performed with immunoSEQ multiplex PCR; in TCRdb, only in-frame clones are kept and a portion is missing. The sample includes around 300,000 clones, about 80% of them seen just once. Sequenced material: PBMCs, taken before ibrutinib treatment. The receptors come from a human donor with chronic lymphocytic leukemia.

The genes are TRBV5-1 and TRBJ2-2, with a tentative D call TRBD1 (6 bases). With 5 bases removed from V and 6 bases from J, the gap between germline ends came to 11 bases. Germline-derived CDR1 and CDR2 are SGHRS and YFSETQ. The CDR3 is 13 amino acids. The DNA for the CDR3 is TGCGCCAGCAGACAGGGAACCCCCGGGGAGCTGTTTTTT. Translating it yields CASRQGTPGELFF.

This chain joins TRBV30 and TRBJ1-5; D may be TRBD1 (5 bases). This CDR3 contains 14 residues. Germline loops: CDR1 GTSNPN, CDR2 SVGIG (reference sequence). Trimming removed 2 bases at V and 1 base at J, with 9 bases between. The chain's CDR3 is CAWSPGLSNQPQHF. The CDR3 DNA is TGTGCCTGGAGTCCAGGGTTGAGCAATCAGCCCCAGCATTTT.

This clone was recorded a few times. CDR3 loop: CASSLSGLDGYTF. The CDR3 coding sequence is TGTGCCAGCAGCCTCTCGGGCCTCGATGGCTACACCTTC. The chain has TRBV14 and TRBJ1-2, with D unclear. CDR1 and CDR2 (germline): SGHDN, FVKESK. The CDR3 is 13 amino acids. Between the trimmed V and J ends, which lost 4 bases and 6 bases, there was a span of 12 bases. Together with reference TRBV14 and TRBJ1-2, the CDR3 gives the full variable domain: EAGVTQFPSHSVIEKGQTVTLRCDPISGHDNLYWYRRVMGKEIKFLLHFVKESKQDESGMPNNRFLAERTGGTYSTLKVQPAELEDSGVYFCASSLSGLDGYTFGSGTRLTVV.

The chain is built from TRBV5-4 and TRBJ2-5; D may be TRBD2 (6 bases). V shed 2 bases and J shed 5 bases, with 7 bases lying between them. The germline V gene encodes CDR1 SGHNT and CDR2 YYREEE (reference sequence). This CDR3 spans 12 amino acids. CDR3: CASSFRGETQYF. In DNA, the CDR3 is TGTGCCAGCAGCTTTCGGGGGGAGACCCAGTACTTC. Full variable domain (rest looked up from reference TRBV5-4 and TRBJ2-5): ETGVTQSPTHLIKTRGQQVTLRCSSQSGHNTVSWYQQALGQGPQFIFQYYREEENGRGNFPPRFSGLQFPNYSSELNVNALELDDSALYLCASSFRGETQYFGPGTRLLVL.

This sequence joins TRBV18 and TRBJ2-5; TRBD2 might be the D (5 bases). Germline V lookup: CDR1 KGHSH, CDR2 LQKENI. The CDR3 extends over 14 amino acids. Deletions cut 3 bases from V and 2 bases from J, with 10 bases between. CDR3 sequence reads: CASSPPSSQETQYF. Written as DNA, the CDR3 is TGTGCCAGCTCACCTCCTAGCTCACAAGAGACCCAGTACTTC.

This clone was seen a handful of times. The gene calls are TRBV28 and TRBJ2-7, with 8 bases that match TRBD1. This CDR3 spans 17 amino acids. From germline, CDR1 is MDHEN and CDR2 SYDVKM. After removal of 5 bases from V and 0 bases from J, the junction contained 12 bases not matched to a gene. The CDR3 nucleotides are TGTGCCAGCAGTCAGGAAATGGGACAGGTAGCCTCCTACGAGCAGTACTTC. Its protein is CASSQEMGQVASYEQYF.

This sequence joins TRBV4-1 and TRBJ2-1; D remains ambiguous. The CDR3 sequence is 15 residues long. Per the germline V gene, CDR1 is MGHRA and CDR2 is YSYEKL. The ends were cut back, 2 bases at V and 6 bases at J, with 14 bases in the middle. The CDR3 spells CASSQRVPRANEQFF. The CDR3 DNA reads as TGCGCCAGCAGCCAACGGGTACCCCGGGCCAATGAGCAGTTCTTC.

The chain combines TRBV5-1 with TRBJ2-5; D is undetermined. This CDR3 has 14 amino acids. The germline CDR1 and CDR2 sequences are SGHRS and YFSETQ. Trimming took off 4 bases at V and 1 base at J, with 11 bases between the two ends. For the CDR3, the DNA is TGCGCCAGCAGCCTGATTCCAGGCCAAGAGACCCAGTACTTC. Its protein is CASSLIPGQETQYF. The full variable domain, in which reference TRBV5-1 and TRBJ2-5 provide the parts outside the CDR3, is KAGVTQTPRYLIKTRGQQVTLSCSPISGHRSVSWYQQTPGQGLQFLFEYFSETQRNKGNFPGRFSGRQFSNSRSEMNVSTLELGDSALYLCASSLIPGQETQYFGPGTRLLVL.